These 19 T cell receptor beta chains share one sample of origin, sequenced in a study of Graves' ophthalmopathy and Graves' hyperthyroidism. Amplification of the TCR beta CDR3 regions used RNA transcripts (as template). A first-round RT-PCR used HTBI primers, followed by a second-round multiplex PCR. TCRdb reprocessed the multiplex PCR reads via MiXCR and lists one record per CDR3 protein. Of some 160,000 distinct CDR3 sequences in the sample, roughly two fifths were seen once. The sample consisted of peripheral blood. The receptors originated from a man younger than 45 with Graves' ophthalmopathy.

This clonotype was counted only a few times. The chain has TRBV12-5 and TRBJ1-1; D gene unclear. The CDR3 contains 13 residues. From germline, CDR1 is LGHNT and CDR2 FRNRAP. The V and J ends lost 3 bases and 0 bases respectively, with 5 bases between them. The CDR3, as DNA: TGTGCTAGTGGTTTTAGGGTGAACACTGAAGCTTTCTTT. Residues: CASGFRVNTEAFF.

This chain connects TRBV15 to TRBJ1-6, with 9 bases matching TRBD1. CDR1 and CDR2 from the germline V gene are LNHNV and YYDKDF (reference sequence). V trimming: 5 bases; J trimming: 8 bases; junction bases outside the gene matches: 10. The CDR3 is made up of 16 amino acids. The CDR3 coding sequence is TGTGCCACCAGCGTTCACTCCGGGACAGGGTATTCACCCCTCCACTTT. Amino acids: CATSVHSGTGYSPLHF.

This clonotype was seen at least ten times. The chain is built from TRBV28 and TRBJ1-5; D gene unclear. V was shortened by 5 bases and J by 2 bases, with 13 bases between the two germline ends. The CDR3 has 15 residues. CDR1 is MDHEN and CDR2 is SYDVKM in the germline V gene. CDR3 residues: CASSVLEGGNQPQHF. CDR3 nucleotide sequence: TGTGCCAGCAGTGTCCTCGAAGGAGGCAATCAGCCCCAGCATTTT. Variable domain in full (rest from reference TRBV28 and TRBJ1-5): DVKVTQSSRYLVKRTGEKVFLECVQDMDHENMFWYRQDPGLGLRLIYFSYDVKMKEKGDIPEGYSVSREKKERFSLILESASTNQTSMYLCASSVLEGGNQPQHFGDGTRLSIL.

The V and J genes are TRBV29-1 and TRBJ2-7; TRBD2 matches 12 bases. The V gene end was trimmed by 5 bases and the J gene end by 4 bases; junction bases not matched to a gene: 3. The CDR3 runs to 13 residues. Germline V gives CDR1 SQVTM, CDR2 ANQGSEA. The CDR3 is CSVQLAGGYEQYF. CDR3 bases: TGCAGCGTTCAACTAGCGGGAGGATACGAGCAGTACTTC.

This clonotype was found many times. The chain carries TRBV6-2 or TRBV6-3 and TRBJ2-2; tentatively, D is TRBD1 or TRBD2 (5 bases each). CDR3 length equals 15 residues. Trimming removed 5 bases at V and 8 bases at J, with 18 bases between. CDR1 and CDR2 from the germline V gene are MNHEY and SVGEGT. CDR3 coding DNA: TGTGCCAGCAGTAAACACACTAGGGGATCAGGGGAGCTGTTTTTT. This codes for CASSKHTRGSGELFF.

The V and J genes are TRBV6-1 and TRBJ2-7; 10 nucleotides agree with TRBD1. Germline V gene lookup returns CDR1 MNHNS and CDR2 SASEGT. The CDR3 spans 14 residues. The V gene end was trimmed by 5 bases and the J gene end by 2 bases; junction bases not matched to a gene: 3. In DNA form, the CDR3 reads TGTGCCAGCAGTAAGGGACAGGGGCCCTACGAGCAGTACTTC. Amino acid sequence: CASSKGQGPYEQYF.

This clonotype was detected ten times or more. V usage is TRBV2 and J usage is TRBJ1-2; maybe TRBD1 (5 bases). Germline CDR1 reads SNHLY; CDR2 reads FYNNEI. The V gene lost 6 bases and the J gene lost 4 bases, with 12 bases spanning the gap. This CDR3 has 13 residues. CDR3 loop: CASSGGPTYGYTF. As DNA, the CDR3 is TGTGCCAGCAGCGGGGGTCCTACCTATGGCTACACCTTC.

This chain connects TRBV11-1 to TRBJ1-2; 9 bases agree with TRBD1. Germline CDR1 and CDR2: SGHAT and FQDESV (reference sequence). Germline trimming cut 4 bases from V and 4 bases from J; bases unmatched to any gene: 13. The CDR3 is made up of 17 amino acids. The CDR3 bases are TGTGCCAGCAGCTCCCTCTCACAGGGGGCCTCCACCTATGGCTACACCTTC. Translating it yields CASSSLSQGASTYGYTF.

This chain connects TRBV6-5 to TRBJ1-5; weak D call: TRBD1 (6 bases). The germline V gene encodes CDR1 MNHEY and CDR2 SVGAGI. Trimming pared 4 bases from V and 1 base from J, leaving 17 bases between. The CDR3 has 17 amino acids. The CDR3 DNA is TGTGCCAGCAGTTTTGTTAGGGGAAGGGGGAGCAATCAGCCCCAGCATTTT. Protein product: CASSFVRGRGSNQPQHF.

The V and J genes are TRBV12-3 or TRBV12-4 and TRBJ2-7; the D call may be TRBD1 or TRBD2 (5 bases each). The V gene lost 2 bases and the J gene lost 3 bases, with 14 bases spanning the gap. The CDR3 covers 15 residues. The CDR3 is CASSLRTPGLYEQYF. CDR3 DNA: TGTGCCAGCAGTTTAAGGACACCTGGACTCTACGAGCAGTACTTC.

This clonotype was detected many times. The rearrangement uses TRBV24-1 and TRBJ1-2, with D possibly matching TRBD1 (5 bases). The CDR3 spans 14 residues. V lost 4 bases and J 6 bases, leaving 14 bases between the germline ends. Germline assignment: CDR1 KGHDR and CDR2 SFDVKD. CDR3 amino acids: CATSEDGTANGYTF. CDR3 sequence (DNA): TGTGCCACCAGTGAGGACGGGACCGCTAATGGCTACACCTTC.

The chain recombines TRBV28 with TRBJ1-2; 7 bases align to TRBD1. Looked up from germline, CDR1 is MDHEN and CDR2 is SYDVKM. V was pared by 4 bases and J by 7 bases, with 6 bases of the junction left unmatched. This CDR3 is 13 amino acids long. CDR3 bases: TGTGCCAGCAGTTATGGGACAGCCGCTGGCTACACCTTC. Its translation is CASSYGTAAGYTF.

This chain links TRBV20-1 with TRBJ1-5, with 9 bases fitting TRBD1. Germline V gene sequence: CDR1 DFQATT, CDR2 SNEGSKA (reference sequence). The CDR3 consists of 14 residues. Unmatched junction bases numbered 6, after V lost 7 bases and J lost 2 bases. CDR3 amino acids: CSVGTGTGNQPQHF. The CDR3 DNA follows: TGCAGTGTGGGGACAGGGACGGGCAATCAGCCCCAGCATTTT.

The V and J genes are TRBV2 and TRBJ1-1; possible D gene TRBD1, 5 bases. CDR1 and CDR2 from the germline V gene are SNHLY and FYNNEI. V lost 2 bases and J 1 base, leaving 17 bases between the germline ends. The CDR3 consists of 17 residues. In DNA form, the CDR3 reads TGTGCCAGCAGTGAATTTATTACTCTCGGACAGAACACTGAAGCTTTCTTT. Translated: CASSEFITLGQNTEAFF. The variable domain in full, completed from reference TRBV2 and TRBJ1-1, reads EPEVTQTPSHQVTQMGQEVILRCVPISNHLYFYWYRQILGQKVEFLVSFYNNEISEKSEIFDDQFSVERPDGSNFTLKIRSTKLEDSAMYFCASSEFITLGQNTEAFFGQGTRLTVV.

The table lists this clonotype with a few counts. The V call is TRBV12-3 or TRBV12-4, the J call TRBJ2-7, with a tentative D call TRBD2 (6 bases). The length of the CDR3 is 12 residues. V was shortened by 9 bases and J by 4 bases, with 13 bases between the two germline ends. This CDR3 reads CASSGLNYEQYF. The CDR3 region has the DNA TGTGCCAGTTCGGGACTTAATTACGAGCAGTACTTC.

The V and J genes are TRBV6-2 or TRBV6-3 and TRBJ1-1; TRBD1 matches at 7 bases. Looked up from germline, CDR1 is MNHEY and CDR2 is SVGEGT. The CDR3 is made up of 15 amino acids. Trimming cost V 4 bases and J 5 bases; bases outside gene matches: 10. The CDR3 protein is CASSFSGTGATEAFF. CDR3 coding DNA: TGTGCCAGCAGTTTCTCTGGAACAGGGGCGACTGAAGCTTTCTTT.

The sample holds many counts of this clonotype. The J gene is TRBJ2-4, the V gene TRBV30; 7 positions agree with TRBD2. V was clipped by 0 bases and J by 5 bases; unmatched bases: 7. CDR3 size: 15 residues. The germline V gene encodes CDR1 GTSNPN and CDR2 SVGIG (reference sequence). The CDR3 nucleotides are TGTGCCTGGAGTGTAGGGAGCGGGGCTCAAAACATTCAGTACTTC. It is translated as CAWSVGSGAQNIQYF.

This clonotype occurred many times. This rearrangement joins TRBV12-3 or TRBV12-4 to TRBJ2-2; unclear D gene. Deletions cut 6 bases from V and 7 bases from J, with 15 bases between. The CDR3 loop spans 14 amino acids. The CDR3 sequence: CASRNEEYVGELFF. The CDR3 DNA reads TGTGCCAGCAGGAACGAGGAGTATGTCGGGGAGCTGTTTTTT.

This chain connects TRBV30 to TRBJ1-3, with D tentatively TRBD1 (6 bases). The CDR3 sequence is 14 residues long. Germline-derived CDR1 and CDR2 are GTSNPN and SVGIG (reference sequence). Between the trimmed V and J ends, which lost 4 bases and 2 bases, there was a span of 12 bases. CDR3 nucleotides: TGTGCCTGGACAGGGGCGGTGGCTGGAAACACCATATATTTT. Protein sequence: CAWTGAVAGNTIYF.